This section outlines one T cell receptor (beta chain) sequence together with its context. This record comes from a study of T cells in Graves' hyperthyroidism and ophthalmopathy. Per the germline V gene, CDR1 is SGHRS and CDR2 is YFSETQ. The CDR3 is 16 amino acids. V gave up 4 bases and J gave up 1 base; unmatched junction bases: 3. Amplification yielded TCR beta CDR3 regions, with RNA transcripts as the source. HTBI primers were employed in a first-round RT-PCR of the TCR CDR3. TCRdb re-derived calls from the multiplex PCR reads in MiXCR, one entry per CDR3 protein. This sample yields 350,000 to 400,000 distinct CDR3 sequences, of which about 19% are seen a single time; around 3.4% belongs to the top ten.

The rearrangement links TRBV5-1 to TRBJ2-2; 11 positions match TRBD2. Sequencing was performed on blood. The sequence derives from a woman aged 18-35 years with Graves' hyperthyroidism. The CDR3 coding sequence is TGCGCCAGCAGCGCACTAGCGGGGGAGAACACCGGGGAGCTGTTTTTT. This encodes CASSALAGENTGELFF.